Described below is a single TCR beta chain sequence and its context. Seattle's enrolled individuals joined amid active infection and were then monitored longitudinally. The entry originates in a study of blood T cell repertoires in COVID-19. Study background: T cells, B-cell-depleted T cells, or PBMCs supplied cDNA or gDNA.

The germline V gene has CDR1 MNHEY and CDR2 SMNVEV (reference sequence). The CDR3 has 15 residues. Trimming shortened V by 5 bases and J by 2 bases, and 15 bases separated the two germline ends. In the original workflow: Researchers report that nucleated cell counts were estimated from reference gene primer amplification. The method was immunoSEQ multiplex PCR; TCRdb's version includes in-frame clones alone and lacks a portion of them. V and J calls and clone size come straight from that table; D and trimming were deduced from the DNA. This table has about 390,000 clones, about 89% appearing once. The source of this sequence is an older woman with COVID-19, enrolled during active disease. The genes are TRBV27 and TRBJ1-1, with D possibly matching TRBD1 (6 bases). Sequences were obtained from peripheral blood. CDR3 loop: CASSPFGTPNTEAFF. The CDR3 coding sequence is TGTGCCAGCAGTCCGTTCGGGACACCTAACACTGAAGCTTTCTTT.